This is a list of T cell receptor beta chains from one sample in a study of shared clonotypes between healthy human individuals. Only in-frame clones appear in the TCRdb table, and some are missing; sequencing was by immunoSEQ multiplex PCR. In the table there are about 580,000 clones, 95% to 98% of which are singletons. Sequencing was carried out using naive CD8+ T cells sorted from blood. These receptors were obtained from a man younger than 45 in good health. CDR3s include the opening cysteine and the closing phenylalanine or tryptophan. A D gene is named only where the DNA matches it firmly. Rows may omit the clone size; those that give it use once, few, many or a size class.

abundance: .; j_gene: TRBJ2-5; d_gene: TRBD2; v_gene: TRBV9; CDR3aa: CASSVESGGPETQYF; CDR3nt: TGTGCCAGCAGCGTAGAGTCGGGAGGGCCAGAGACCCAGTACTTC
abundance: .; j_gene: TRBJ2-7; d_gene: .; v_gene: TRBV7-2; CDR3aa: CASSLATSGYEQYF; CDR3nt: TGTGCCAGCAGCTTAGCAACGAGCGGTTACGAGCAGTACTTC
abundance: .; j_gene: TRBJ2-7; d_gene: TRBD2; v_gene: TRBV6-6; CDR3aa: CASTFRTSGHEQYF; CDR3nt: TGTGCCAGCACCTTCAGGACTAGCGGCCACGAGCAGTACTTC
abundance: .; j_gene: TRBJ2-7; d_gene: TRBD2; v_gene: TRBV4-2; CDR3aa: CASSQVGGRGTSYEQYF; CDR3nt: TGTGCCAGCAGCCAAGTCGGCGGGAGGGGGACCTCCTACGAGCAGTACTTC
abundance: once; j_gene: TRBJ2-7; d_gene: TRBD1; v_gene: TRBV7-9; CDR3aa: CASSLPTGFYEQYF; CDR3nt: TGTGCCAGCAGCTTACCGACAGGGTTCTACGAGCAGTACTTC
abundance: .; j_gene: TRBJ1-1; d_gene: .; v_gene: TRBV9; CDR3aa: CASSVGGGDPEAFF; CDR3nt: TGTGCCAGCAGCGTAGGTGGGGGGGACCCTGAAGCTTTCTTT
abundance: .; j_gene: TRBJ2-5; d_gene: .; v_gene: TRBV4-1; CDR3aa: CASSQGGETQYF; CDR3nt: TGCGCCAGCAGCCAGGGGGGAGAGACCCAGTACTTC
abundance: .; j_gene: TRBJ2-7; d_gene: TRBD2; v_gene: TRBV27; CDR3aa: CASSVAGGPYEQYF; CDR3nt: TGTGCCAGCAGCGTAGCGGGAGGCCCCTACGAGCAGTACTTC
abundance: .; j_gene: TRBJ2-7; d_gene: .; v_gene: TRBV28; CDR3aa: CASGPPSPYEQYF; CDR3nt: TGTGCCAGCGGTCCCCCAAGCCCCTACGAGCAGTACTTC
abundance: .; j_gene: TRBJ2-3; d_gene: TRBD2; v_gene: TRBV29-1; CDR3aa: CSVAGTSGSVGVSDTQYF; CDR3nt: TGCAGCGTAGCCGGGACTAGCGGGAGCGTTGGGGTTAGCGATACGCAGTATTTT
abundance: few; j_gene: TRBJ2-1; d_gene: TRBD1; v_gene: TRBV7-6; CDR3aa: CASSLTGGWEQFF; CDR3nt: TGTGCCAGCAGCCTTACAGGGGGCTGGGAGCAGTTCTTC
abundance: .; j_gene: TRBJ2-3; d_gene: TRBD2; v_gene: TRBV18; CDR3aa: CASSPASGSLSDTQYF; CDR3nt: TGTGCCAGCTCACCGGCTAGCGGGAGTTTATCAGATACGCAGTATTTT
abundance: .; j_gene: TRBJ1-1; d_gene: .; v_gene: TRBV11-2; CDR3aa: CASSLTENTEAFF; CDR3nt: TGTGCCAGCAGCTTAACAGAGAACACTGAAGCTTTCTTT
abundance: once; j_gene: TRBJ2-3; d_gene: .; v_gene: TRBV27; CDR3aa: CASSPTDSTDTQYF; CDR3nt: TGTGCCAGCAGTCCGACCGACAGCACAGATACGCAGTATTTT
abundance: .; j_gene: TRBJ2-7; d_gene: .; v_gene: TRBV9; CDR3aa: CASSPADGVYEQYF; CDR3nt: TGTGCCAGCAGCCCCGCAGATGGGGTTTACGAGCAGTACTTC
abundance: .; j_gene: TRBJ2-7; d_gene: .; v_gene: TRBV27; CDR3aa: CASSFGRHYEQYF; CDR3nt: TGTGCCAGCAGTTTTGGGCGTCACTACGAGCAGTACTTC
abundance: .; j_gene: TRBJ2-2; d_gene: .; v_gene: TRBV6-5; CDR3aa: CASSHGANTGELFF; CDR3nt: TGTGCCAGCTCACATGGAGCGAACACCGGGGAGCTGTTTTTT
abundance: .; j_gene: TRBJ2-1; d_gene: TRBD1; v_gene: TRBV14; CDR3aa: CASSHPQVPGGLYNEQFF; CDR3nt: TGTGCCAGCAGCCACCCCCAGGTGCCAGGGGGCCTCTACAATGAGCAGTTCTTC
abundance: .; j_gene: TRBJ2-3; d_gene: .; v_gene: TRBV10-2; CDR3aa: CASTKDSGSLTDTQYF; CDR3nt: TGCGCCAGCACCAAGGACAGCGGGTCCCTCACAGATACGCAGTATTTT
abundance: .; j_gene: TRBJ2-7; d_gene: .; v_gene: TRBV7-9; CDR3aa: CASTGQSTYEQYF; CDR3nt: TGTGCCAGCACAGGACAGTCCACCTACGAGCAGTACTTC
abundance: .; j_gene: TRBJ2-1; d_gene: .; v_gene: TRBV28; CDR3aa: CASSLIETGEWYNEQFF; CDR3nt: TGTGCCAGCAGTCTCATAGAAACGGGTGAATGGTACAATGAGCAGTTCTTC
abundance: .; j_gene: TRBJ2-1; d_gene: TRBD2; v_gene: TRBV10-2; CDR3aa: CASGASGRADEQFF; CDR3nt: TGCGCCAGCGGGGCTAGCGGGAGGGCCGATGAGCAGTTCTTC
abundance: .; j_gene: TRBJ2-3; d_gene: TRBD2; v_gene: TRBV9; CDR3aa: CASSETSGLSIGTDTQYF; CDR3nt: TGTGCCAGCAGCGAGACTAGCGGCCTCTCTATTGGCACAGATACGCAGTATTTT
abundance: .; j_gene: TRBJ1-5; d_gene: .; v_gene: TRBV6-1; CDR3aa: CASSEGRGLQPQHF; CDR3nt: TGTGCCAGCAGTGAGGGCAGGGGATTGCAGCCCCAGCATTTT
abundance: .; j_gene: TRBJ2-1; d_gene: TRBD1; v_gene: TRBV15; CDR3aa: CATSLSTGGENEQFF; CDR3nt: TGTGCCACCAGCCTGTCGACAGGGGGAGAGAATGAGCAGTTCTTC
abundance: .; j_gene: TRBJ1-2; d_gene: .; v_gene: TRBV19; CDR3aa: CASSPGNLYGYTF; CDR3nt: TGTGCCAGTAGTCCCGGCAACCTCTATGGCTACACCTTC
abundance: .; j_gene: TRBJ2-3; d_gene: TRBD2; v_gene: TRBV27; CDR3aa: CASRATSGSADTQYF; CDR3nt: TGTGCCAGCAGGGCGACTAGCGGGAGCGCAGATACGCAGTATTTT
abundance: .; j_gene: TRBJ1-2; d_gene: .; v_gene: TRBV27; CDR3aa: CASSFGTAAGYTF; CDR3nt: TGTGCCAGCAGTTTCGGGACCGCGGCCGGCTACACCTTC
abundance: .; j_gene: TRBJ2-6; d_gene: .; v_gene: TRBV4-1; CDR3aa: CASSQDAVGRGGANVLTF; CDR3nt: TGCGCCAGCAGCCAAGATGCCGTAGGAAGGGGTGGGGCCAACGTCCTGACTTTC
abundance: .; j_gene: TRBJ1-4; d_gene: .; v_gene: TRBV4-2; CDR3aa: CASSQEAAATNEKLFF; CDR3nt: TGTGCCAGCAGCCAAGAAGCCGCAGCAACTAATGAAAAACTGTTTTTT
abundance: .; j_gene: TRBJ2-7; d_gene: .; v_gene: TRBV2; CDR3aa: CASSEKVFSSSYEQYF; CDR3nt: TGTGCCAGCAGTGAGAAGGTCTTCTCGAGCTCCTACGAGCAGTACTTC
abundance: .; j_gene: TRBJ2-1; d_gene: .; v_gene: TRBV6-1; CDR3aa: CASSEGRVEQFF; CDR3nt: TGTGCCAGCAGTGAAGGGCGGGTGGAGCAGTTCTTC
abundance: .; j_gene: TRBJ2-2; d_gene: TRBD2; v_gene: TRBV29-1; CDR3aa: CSVIAGETGELFF; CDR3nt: TGCAGCGTTATAGCGGGAGAAACCGGGGAGCTGTTTTTT
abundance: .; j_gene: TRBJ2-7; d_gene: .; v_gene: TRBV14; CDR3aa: CASSQFTGYEQYF; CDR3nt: TGTGCCAGCAGCCAATTTACAGGATACGAGCAGTACTTC
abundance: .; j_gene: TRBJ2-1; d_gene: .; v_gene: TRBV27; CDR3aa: CASSQRRDEQFF; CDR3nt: TGTGCCAGCAGTCAGCGACGCGATGAGCAGTTCTTC
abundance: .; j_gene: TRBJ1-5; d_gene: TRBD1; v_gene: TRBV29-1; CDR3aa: CSASQGPGQPQHF; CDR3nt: TGCAGTGCTTCACAGGGGCCGGGGCAGCCCCAGCATTTT
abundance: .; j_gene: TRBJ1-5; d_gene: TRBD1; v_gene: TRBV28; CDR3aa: CASEPYRGGDQPQHF; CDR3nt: TGTGCCAGCGAACCCTACAGGGGAGGAGATCAGCCCCAGCATTTT
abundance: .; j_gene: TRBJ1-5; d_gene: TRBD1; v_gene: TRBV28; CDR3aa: CASSSGTGTYQPQHF; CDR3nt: TGTGCCAGCAGTTCCGGGACAGGGACGTATCAGCCCCAGCATTTT
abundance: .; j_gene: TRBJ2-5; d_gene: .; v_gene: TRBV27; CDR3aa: CASGTRQEGETQYF; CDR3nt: TGTGCCAGCGGGACAAGACAGGAGGGAGAGACCCAGTACTTC
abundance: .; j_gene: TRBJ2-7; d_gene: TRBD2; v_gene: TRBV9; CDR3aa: CASSVDGLAGSEQYF; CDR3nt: TGTGCCAGCAGCGTAGATGGACTAGCGGGAAGCGAGCAGTACTTC